The next 10 T cell receptor beta chains were all read from a single sample in a study of T-cell memory formation after mild COVID-19. TCRdb re-called the 5' RACE reads with MiXCR, one entry per CDR3 protein. The sample includes roughly 300,000 distinct CDR3 sequences, approximately 8.4% seen only once; the top ten take less than 25%. Sequencing was carried out using PBMCs or a T cell subset sorted from them (not recorded which). The receptors were sampled from a man aged 18 to 29 who had mild COVID-19 (a few samples of this study predate the infection). Cell type and time point are not known.

The chain uses TRBV7-9 and TRBJ1-3, with a weak D call TRBD1 (5 bases). CDR1 and CDR2 (germline): SEHNR, FQNEAQ (reference sequence). V was clipped by 4 bases and J by 1 base, with 11 bases between them. The CDR3 has 15 residues. The CDR3 is CASSWAGTSGNTIYF. The CDR3 DNA reads as TGTGCCAGCAGCTGGGCCGGGACGTCTGGAAACACCATATATTTT.

The chain uses TRBV20-1 and TRBJ1-4; possibly TRBD1 for D (5 bases). CDR1 is DFQATT and CDR2 is SNEGSKA in the germline V gene (reference sequence). The CDR3 totals 14 residues. Trimming pared 6 bases from V and 4 bases from J, leaving 15 bases between. The CDR3 reads CSAQPGPSNEKLFF. The CDR3 DNA follows: TGCAGTGCACAACCGGGACCGAGTAATGAAAAACTGTTTTTT.

This clonotype showed up many times. V is TRBV20-1 and J is TRBJ2-6; D gene uncertain. Germline V gene sequence: CDR1 DFQATT, CDR2 SNEGSKA (reference sequence). The CDR3 consists of 13 residues. V gave up 2 bases and J gave up 0 bases, with 2 bases separating them. The CDR3 spells CSARRSGANVLTF. The CDR3 DNA is TGCAGTGCTAGACGCTCTGGGGCCAACGTCCTGACTTTC.

This clonotype turned up a few times. The genes are TRBV9 and TRBJ1-1, with 8 bases fitting TRBD1. The CDR3 extends over 11 amino acids. Germline V gene data show CDR1 as SGDLS and CDR2 as YYNGEE. V was clipped by 4 bases and J by 11 bases; unmatched bases: 4. The CDR3: CASSSDRGAFF. The CDR3 DNA sequence: TGTGCCAGCAGCTCCGACAGGGGCGCTTTCTTT.

The chain couples TRBV2 to TRBJ2-7; 7 bases map to TRBD2. Per germline, CDR1 SNHLY and CDR2 FYNNEI. The CDR3 length is 15 residues. The J segment lost 4 bases and the V segment lost 4 bases, leaving 10 bases of the junction unmatched. The CDR3 reads CASSGPPGGPYEQYV. The CDR3, as DNA: TGTGCCAGCAGTGGGCCTCCGGGGGGACCGTACGAGCAGTACGTC.

V usage is TRBV20-1 and J usage is TRBJ2-1, with D perhaps matching TRBD2 (6 bases). The CDR3 is 13 amino acids. Germline V gives CDR1 DFQATT, CDR2 SNEGSKA (reference sequence). V was cut by 3 bases and J by 2 bases, with 8 bases left in between. The CDR3 DNA reads TGCAGTGCTAGGAGACTAGCCTACAATGAGCAGTTCTTC. Its protein product is CSARRLAYNEQFF.

This clonotype turned up a few times. This chain joins TRBV28 and TRBJ2-1, with 11 bases lining up with TRBD2. CDR3 length: 17 residues. Germline trimming cut 3 bases from V and 4 bases from J; bases unmatched to any gene: 8. Germline values: CDR1 MDHEN, CDR2 SYDVKM. The CDR3 sequence is CASSFGASGGTYNEQFF. The CDR3, as DNA: TGTGCCAGCAGTTTCGGGGCTAGCGGGGGGACGTACAATGAGCAGTTCTTC.

This clonotype has a count of ten or more. The chain employs TRBV11-2 and TRBJ2-5; 8 positions match TRBD2. In germline, CDR1 is SGHAT, CDR2 FQNNGV. V was clipped by 5 bases and J by 4 bases; unmatched bases: 9. CDR3 length: 15 residues. CDR3 protein: CASSAMGLVGETQYF. CDR3 coding DNA: TGTGCCAGCAGCGCAATGGGACTAGTCGGAGAGACCCAGTACTTC.

This clonotype showed up just a few times. The CDR3 loop is CASSDRDGSYEQYV. Written as DNA, the CDR3 is TGTGCCAGCAGTGACCGGGACGGTAGTTACGAGCAGTACGTC. The genes are TRBV6-1 and TRBJ2-7, with D possibly being TRBD1 or TRBD2 (5 bases each). The CDR3 sequence is 14 residues long. Germline loops: CDR1 MNHNS, CDR2 SASEGT. Trimming shortened V by 3 bases and J by 4 bases, and 13 bases separated the two germline ends.

This clonotype was recorded at least ten times. The chain recombines TRBV10-2 with TRBJ2-5; possibly TRBD2 for D (5 bases). Looked up from germline, CDR1 is WSHSY and CDR2 is SAAADI. The CDR3 sequence is 13 residues long. V was pared by 4 bases and J by 5 bases, with 11 bases between. The chain's CDR3 is CASSVGEMETQYF. The CDR3 coding sequence is TGCGCCAGCAGTGTCGGGGAGATGGAGACCCAGTACTTC.